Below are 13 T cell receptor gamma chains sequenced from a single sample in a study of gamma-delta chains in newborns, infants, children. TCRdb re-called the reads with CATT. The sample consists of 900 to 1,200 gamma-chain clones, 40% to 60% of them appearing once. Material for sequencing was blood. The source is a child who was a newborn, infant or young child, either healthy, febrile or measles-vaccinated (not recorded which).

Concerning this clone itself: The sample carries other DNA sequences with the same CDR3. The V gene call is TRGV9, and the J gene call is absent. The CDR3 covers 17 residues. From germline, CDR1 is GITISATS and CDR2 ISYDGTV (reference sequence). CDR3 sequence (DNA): TGTGCCTTGTGGGCCCAGGTCCAAGAGTTGGGCAAAAAAATAAAGGTATTT. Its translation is CALWAQVQELGKKIKVF.

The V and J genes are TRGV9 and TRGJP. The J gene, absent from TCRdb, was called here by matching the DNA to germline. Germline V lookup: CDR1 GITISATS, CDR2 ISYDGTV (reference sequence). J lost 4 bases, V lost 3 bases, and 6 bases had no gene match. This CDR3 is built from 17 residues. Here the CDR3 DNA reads TGTGCCTTGTGGGAGTCTCTTCAAGAGTTGGGCAAAAAAATCAAGGTATTT. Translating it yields CALWESLQELGKKIKVF.

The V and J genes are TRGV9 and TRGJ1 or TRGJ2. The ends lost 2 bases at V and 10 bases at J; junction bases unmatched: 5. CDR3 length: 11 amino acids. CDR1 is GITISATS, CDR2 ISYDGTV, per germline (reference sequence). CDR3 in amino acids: CALWEGKKKLF. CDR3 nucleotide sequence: TGTGCCTTGTGGGAGGGGAAAAAGAAACTCTTT.

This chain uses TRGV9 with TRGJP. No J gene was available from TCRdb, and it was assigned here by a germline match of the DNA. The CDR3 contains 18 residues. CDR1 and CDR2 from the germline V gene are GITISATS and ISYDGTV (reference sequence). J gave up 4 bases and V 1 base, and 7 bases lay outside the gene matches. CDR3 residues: CALWEVPLQELGKKIKVF. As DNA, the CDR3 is TGTGCCTTGTGGGAGGTCCCCCTCCAAGAGTTGGGCAAAAAAATCAAGGTATTT.

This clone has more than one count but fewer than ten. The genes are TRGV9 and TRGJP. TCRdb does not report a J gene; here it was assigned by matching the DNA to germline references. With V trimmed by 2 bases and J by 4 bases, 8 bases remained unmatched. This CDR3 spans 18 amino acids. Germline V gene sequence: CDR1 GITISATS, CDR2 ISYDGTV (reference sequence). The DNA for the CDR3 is TGTGCCTTGTGGGAGGCGCATAAACAAGAGTTGGGCAAAAAAATCAAGGTATTT. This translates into CALWEAHKQELGKKIKVF.

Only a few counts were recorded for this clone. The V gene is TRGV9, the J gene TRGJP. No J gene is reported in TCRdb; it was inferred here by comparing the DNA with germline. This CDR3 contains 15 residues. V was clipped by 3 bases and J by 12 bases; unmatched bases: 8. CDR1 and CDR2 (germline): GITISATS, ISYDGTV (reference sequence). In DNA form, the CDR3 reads TGTGCCTTGTGGGAGTTCCTAAGGGGCAAAAAAATCAAGGTATTT. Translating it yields CALWEFLRGKKIKVF.

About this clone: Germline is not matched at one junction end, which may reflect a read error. Written as DNA, the CDR3 is TGTGCCTCGTGGGGGCCTGCGGGAGAGTTGGGCAAAAAAATCAAGGTATTT. It specifies CASWGPAGELGKKIKVF. This chain connects TRGV9 to TRGJP. No J gene is reported in TCRdb; it was inferred here by comparing the DNA with germline. The CDR3 is 17 amino acids. Germline V gene lookup returns CDR1 GITISATS and CDR2 ISYDGTV (reference sequence).

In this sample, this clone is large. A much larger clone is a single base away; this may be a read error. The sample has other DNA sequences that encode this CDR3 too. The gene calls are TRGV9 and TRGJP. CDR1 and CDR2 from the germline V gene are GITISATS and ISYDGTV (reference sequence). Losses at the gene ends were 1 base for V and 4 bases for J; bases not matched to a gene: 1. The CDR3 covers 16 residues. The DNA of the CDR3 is TGTGCCTTGTGGGAGGTTCAAGAGTTGGGCAAAAAAATCAAGGTATTT. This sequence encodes CALWEVQELGKKIKVF.

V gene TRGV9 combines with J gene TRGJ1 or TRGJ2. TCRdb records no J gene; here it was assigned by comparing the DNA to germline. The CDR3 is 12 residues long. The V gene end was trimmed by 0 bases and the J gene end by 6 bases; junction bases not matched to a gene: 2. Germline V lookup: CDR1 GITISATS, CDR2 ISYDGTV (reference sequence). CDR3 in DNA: TGTGCCTTGTGGGAGGTGCGTTATAAGAAACTCTTT. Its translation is CALWEVRYKKLF.

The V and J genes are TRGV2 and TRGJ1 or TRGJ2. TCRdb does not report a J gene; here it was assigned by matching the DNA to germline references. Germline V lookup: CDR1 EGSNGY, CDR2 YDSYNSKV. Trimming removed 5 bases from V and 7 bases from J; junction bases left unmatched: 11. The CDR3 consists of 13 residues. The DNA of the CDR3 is TGTGCCACCTGGGGCGGTTGGTGGTATAAGAAACTCTTT. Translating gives CATWGGWWYKKLF.

In nucleotides, the CDR3 is TGTGCCTTGTGGGAGGCGCTGGACGGGACCTCGAATTATTATAAGAAACTCTTT. Translated, it gives CALWEALDGTSNYYKKLF. The chain uses TRGV9 and TRGJ1 or TRGJ2. Here the J gene came from matching the DNA to germline, since TCRdb omits it. With V trimmed by 2 bases and J by 0 bases, 16 bases remained unmatched. The CDR3 is 18 residues long. Germline CDR1 reads GITISATS; CDR2 reads ISYDGTV (reference sequence).

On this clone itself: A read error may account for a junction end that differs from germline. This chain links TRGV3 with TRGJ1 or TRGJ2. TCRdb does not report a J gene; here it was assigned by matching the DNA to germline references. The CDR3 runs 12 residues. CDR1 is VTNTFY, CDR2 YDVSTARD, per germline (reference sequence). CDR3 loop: CAAWDYNYKKLF. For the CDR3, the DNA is TGTGCCGCCTGGGACTATAATTATAAGAAACTCTTT.

CDR3 loop: CALWEASQELGKKIKVF. DNA of the CDR3: TGTGCCTTGTGGGAGGCCTCACAAGAGTTGGGCAAAAAAATCAAGGTATTT. The V gene is TRGV9, the J gene TRGJP. The J gene, left out of TCRdb, was set here by checking the DNA against germline. The germline CDR1 and CDR2 sequences are GITISATS and ISYDGTV (reference sequence). The CDR3 is 17 residues long. J lost 4 bases, V lost 2 bases, and 5 bases had no gene match.